This section outlines one T cell receptor (beta chain) sequence together with its context. What it binds is not known. The data were taken from a study of T cell responses to AZD1222 COVID-19 vaccine. Points from the study as a whole: Mapped onto spike, vaccine-associated CD4 TCRs spanned it and were dominant at 160-218 and 743-854.

The CDR3 is made up of 12 amino acids. Germline values: CDR1 GTSNPN, CDR2 SVGIG (reference sequence). Trimming took off 0 bases at V and 5 bases at J, with 8 bases between the two ends. TCRdb's copy holds only in-frame clones and misses some; the assay was immunoSEQ multiplex PCR. This sample has some 130,000 clones; 91% occur once, and the top ten carry 2.8%. Sequences were derived from peripheral blood, sampled on day 0 of AZD1222 vaccination. The clonotype comes from an adult in good health. This rearrangement joins TRBV30 to TRBJ2-7; D is undetermined. In DNA form, the CDR3 reads TGTGCCTGGAGTGTCGGCCTAAACGAGCAGTACTTC. Amino acids: CAWSVGLNEQYF. Looking up the rest from reference TRBV30 and TRBJ2-7 gives the full variable domain: SQTIHQWPATLVQPVGSPLSLECTVEGTSNPNLYWYRQAAGRGLQLLFYSVGIGQISSEVPQNLSASRPQDRQFILSSKKLLLSDSGFYLCAWSVGLNEQYFGPGTRLTVT.